What follows are 15 T cell receptor beta chains derived from one specimen sequenced in a study of glioma-infiltrating T cells. Amplification of TCR alpha and beta CDR3 regions from RNA used iRepertoire nested multiplex PCR. TCRdb re-derived calls from the multiplex PCR reads in MiXCR, one entry per CDR3 protein. The table shows about 140,000 distinct CDR3 sequences, with more than 35% occurring only once. The specimen was glioma tissue, nonneoplastic brain tissue, or PBMCs (not recorded which). The receptors originated from a human donor with low-grade glioma or glioblastoma, undergoing nonglioma brain surgery, or in good health (not recorded which).

The sample holds a few counts of this clonotype. The chain carries TRBV6-2 or TRBV6-3 and TRBJ2-7; no clear D. V was shortened by 8 bases and J by 2 bases, with 10 bases between the two germline ends. Germline CDR1 and CDR2: MNHEY and SVGEGT. The CDR3 has 12 residues. The CDR3 region has the DNA TGTGCCAGCGGAAGACTGACCTACGAGCAGTACTTC. Protein sequence: CASGRLTYEQYF.

The chain is built from TRBV4-1 and TRBJ2-3; unclear D gene. Germline V gene lookup returns CDR1 MGHRA and CDR2 YSYEKL. The V gene lost 5 bases and the J gene lost 4 bases, with 10 bases spanning the gap. CDR3 length: 13 residues. The CDR3 spells CASSKQLPDTQYF. In DNA form, the CDR3 reads TGCGCCAGCAGCAAACAGCTTCCAGATACGCAGTATTTT.

This chain joins TRBV20-1 and TRBJ1-5, with D unresolved. V was shortened by 4 bases and J by 4 bases, with 23 bases between the two germline ends. Germline V lookup: CDR1 DFQATT, CDR2 SNEGSKA (reference sequence). The CDR3 is 17 residues long. CDR3 in amino acids: CSAIVGGSRIRNQPQHF. CDR3 bases: TGCAGTGCTATTGTTGGAGGGAGTAGGATTCGGAATCAGCCCCAGCATTTT.

This clonotype was recorded a few times. V usage is TRBV20-1 and J usage is TRBJ1-1; D may be TRBD1 (5 bases). The CDR3 is 11 residues long. Trimming took 3 bases from V and 10 from J, leaving 12 bases between them. CDR1 and CDR2 (germline): DFQATT, SNEGSKA (reference sequence). CDR3 residues: CSARGPERAFF. In DNA, the CDR3 is TGCAGTGCTAGGGGACCGGAGCGAGCTTTCTTT.

The chain uses TRBV6-6 and TRBJ1-3; 7 bases map to TRBD1. Germline trimming cut 3 bases from V and 0 bases from J; bases unmatched to any gene: 5. Per the germline V gene, CDR1 is MNHNY and CDR2 is SVGAGI (reference sequence). This CDR3 has 16 amino acids. In DNA, the CDR3 is TGTGCCAGCAGTTATTCGGGACAGCGCTCTGGAAACACCATATATTTT. Translating it yields CASSYSGQRSGNTIYF.

The chain employs TRBV6-5 and TRBJ2-7, with TRBD2 matching 8 bases. The germline gives CDR1 MNHEY, CDR2 SVGAGI. V was pared by 4 bases and J by 13 bases, with 9 bases of the junction left unmatched. The CDR3 length is 12 residues. The CDR3 loop is CASSSGGGSFYF. As DNA, the CDR3 is TGTGCCAGCAGTTCCGGGGGGGGGTCCTTCTACTTC.

This clonotype appeared once. The chain couples TRBV19 to TRBJ1-1; no firm D call. Germline CDR1 is LNHDA and CDR2 is SQIVND (reference sequence). V was clipped by 8 bases and J by 1 base, with 11 bases between them. The CDR3 sequence is 13 residues long. DNA of the CDR3: TGTGCCAGTTTACAGAGAAAGAACACTGAAGCTTTCTTT. Protein sequence: CASLQRKNTEAFF.

This clonotype turned up a few times. V and J are TRBV6-6 and TRBJ2-7; D possibly matches TRBD1 or TRBD2 (5 bases each). Germline V gene lookup returns CDR1 MNHNY and CDR2 SVGAGI (reference sequence). V lost 0 bases, J lost 5 bases, and 11 bases lay in between. This CDR3 region has 14 residues. This CDR3 reads CASSYSRRDHEQYF. Here the CDR3 DNA reads TGTGCCAGCAGTTACTCACGCAGGGACCACGAGCAGTACTTC.

The V gene is TRBV6-6, the J gene TRBJ2-1; 12 bases map to TRBD2. V lost 7 bases, J lost 7 bases, and 8 bases stayed unmatched. Germline V gene lookup returns CDR1 MNHNY and CDR2 SVGAGI (reference sequence). This CDR3 contains 15 residues. The CDR3 coding sequence is TGTGCCAGCAAGCCACTAGCGGGAGGTTATAATGAGCAGTTCTTC. Amino acids: CASKPLAGGYNEQFF.

J is TRBJ2-2 and V is TRBV4-1; no clear D gene. Germline CDR1 and CDR2: MGHRA and YSYEKL. Trimming took off 0 bases at V and 6 bases at J, with 11 bases between the two ends. The CDR3 contains 15 residues. CDR3 DNA sequence: TGCGCCAGCAGCCAAGACGTCGTGATATCCGGGGAGCTGTTTTTT. Its translation is CASSQDVVISGELFF.

This clonotype was detected a few times. CDR3 in amino acids: CSASQDRRNSPLHF. CDR3 coding DNA: TGCAGTGCTTCCCAGGACAGGCGGAATTCACCCCTCCACTTT. The chain employs TRBV20-1 and TRBJ1-6; 7 nucleotides agree with TRBD1. The CDR3 runs to 14 residues. Germline CDR1 DFQATT, CDR2 SNEGSKA (reference sequence). V lost 5 bases, J lost 7 bases, and 8 bases stayed unmatched.

Notes on this clonotype: This may be a read error: a much more frequent sequence differs by one nucleotide. DNA of the CDR3: TGTGCCAGCACCCAACAGGGGTACAATGAGCAGTTCTTC. Its protein product is CASTQQGYNEQFF. The V and J genes are TRBV6-2 or TRBV6-3 and TRBJ2-1, with 7 bases matching TRBD1. V was clipped by 7 bases and J by 4 bases; unmatched bases: 4. Germline CDR1 and CDR2: MNHEY and SVGEGT. The CDR3 sequence is 13 residues long.

Regarding this clonotype: This likely comes from a read error, as the CDR3 has no conserved phenylalanine or tryptophan at its end. This rearrangement joins TRBV28 to TRBJ1-1; no clear D gene. The CDR3 runs 14 residues. Trimming cost V 7 bases and J 0 bases, with 12 bases left between them. Germline V gene lookup returns CDR1 MDHEN and CDR2 SYDVKM. CDR3 region: CASTPPGMNTEAFS. CDR3 nucleotides: TGTGCCAGCACTCCCCCCGGGATGAACACTGAAGCTTTCTCT.

J is TRBJ2-5 and V is TRBV20-1, with TRBD1 identical over 11 bases. The length of the CDR3 is 14 residues. Germline trimming cut 1 base from V and 4 bases from J; bases unmatched to any gene: 2. Germline V gene data show CDR1 as DFQATT and CDR2 as SNEGSKA (reference sequence). The CDR3 DNA reads TGCAGTGCTAGAGGGACAGGGGGCCGAGAGACCCAGTACTTC. This codes for CSARGTGGRETQYF.

CDR3 sequence: CASRLGGGWSNQPQHF. CDR3 sequence (DNA): TGTGCCAGCAGGTTGGGGGGGGGATGGAGCAATCAGCCCCAGCATTTT. This sequence joins TRBV12-3 or TRBV12-4 and TRBJ1-5, with D possibly matching TRBD1 (5 bases). This CDR3 has 16 residues. V shed 6 bases and J shed 1 base, with 16 bases lying between them.